This T cell receptor beta chain was retrieved from a study of cytomegalovirus exposure and HLA in healthy donors. Turning to this clone: Its target is unknown.

Study-wide results and limits: Most TCRs appeared rarely, but some public TCRs recurred in many donors. A later examination showed that TCR association rates differed by HLA locus, with DRB1 most and HLA-C fewest. Specific recognition of CMV antigens was confirmed in vitro for a few chains (all CMV-associated).

The PCR made use of 60 Vbeta and 13 Jbeta primers. The assay was immunoSEQ multiplex PCR, and TCRdb's table has in-frame clones only and misses some. Its table records 200,000 to 250,000 clones. Germline V CDR1 and CDR2: SGHAT, FQDESV (reference sequence). The CDR3 totals 15 residues. Trimming cost V 4 bases and J 3 bases; bases outside gene matches: 9. The sequenced sample consisted of PBMCs. This receptor was obtained from a girl aged 2-10 years in good health and CMV-seropositive. This chain joins TRBV11-1 and TRBJ2-7; TRBD1 matches at 7 bases. CDR3: CASSSGPGQFYEQYF. Here the CDR3 DNA reads TGTGCCAGCAGCTCAGGACCGGGACAGTTCTACGAGCAGTACTTC.